Sequencing of this T cell receptor beta chain was carried out in a study of cytomegalovirus exposure and HLA in healthy donors. About the study: Assignment to the Caucasian-associated ancestry cluster applied to more than 75% of the roughly 400 genotyped donors.

The CDR3 consists of 15 residues. Germline V CDR1 and CDR2: LGHNA, YSLEER. Trimming took 1 base from V and 3 from J, leaving 10 bases between them. Primers: 60 Vbeta forward and 13 Jbeta reverse. Profiling relied on immunoSEQ multiplex PCR, and the TCRdb table lists in-frame clones only, not all of them. The sample holds approximately 130,000 clones, around 78% seen once. Study-level results: Later work found that TCR association rates differed between HLA loci; DRB1 had the most and HLA-C the fewest.

About this clone itself: Its specificity is not known.

This TCR was sampled from a woman between 45 and 65 years old in good health and CMV-seronegative. This chain joins TRBV4-3 and TRBJ1-5, with a possible D match to TRBD1 (6 bases). The sequencing sample was made of PBMCs. CDR3 coding DNA: TGCGCCAGCAGCCAAGCATCAGGGGTCAATCAGCCCCAGCATTTT. This encodes CASSQASGVNQPQHF.